This T cell receptor (beta chain) was identified during a study of T-cell memory formation after mild COVID-19. At the level of the study: TCR clusters were largely donor specific.

General study findings and limits: CD4+ clones that contracted lay mainly in CM and EM; CD8+ ones lay in EMRA. In pre-infection memory, a portion of responding clones appeared, which suggested that cross-reactive memory joined.

Worth noting for this clonotype: Its antigen is unknown.

TCRdb re-derived calls from the 5' RACE reads in MiXCR, one entry per CDR3 protein. This table holds 120,000 or so distinct CDR3 sequences, approximately 6.2% found once. Germline V gene lookup returns CDR1 SGHRS and CDR2 YFSETQ. Germline trimming cut 0 bases from V and 8 bases from J; bases unmatched to any gene: 4. This CDR3 is 14 amino acids long. The V call is TRBV5-1, the J call TRBJ2-1, with 8 bases that match TRBD1. This clonotype was sampled from an adult woman who had mild COVID-19 (a few samples of this study predate the infection). Cell type and time point are not known. The sequencing sample was made of PBMCs or a T cell subset sorted from them (not recorded which). For the CDR3, the DNA is TGCGCCAGCAGCTTGGCTGACAGGGGCGATGAGCAGTTCTTC. Protein product: CASSLADRGDEQFF.